The T cell receptor (beta chain) under discussion was sequenced for a study of shared clonotypes between healthy human individuals. CDR3 length equals 16 residues. The J segment lost 1 base and the V segment lost 2 bases, leaving 4 bases of the junction unmatched. CDR1 is SGHAT and CDR2 is FQNNGV in the germline V gene. Measured with immunoSEQ multiplex PCR; TCRdb has only the in-frame clones, and not every one. The data contain roughly 2.2 million clones, over 85% of them seen just once; the ten biggest clones take up about 0.39%. This chain uses TRBV11-2 with TRBJ2-5; 10 nucleotides match TRBD1. The receptor's source is a man aged 18 to 29 in good health. Some clones in this sample may be carry-over from other donors' samples. The sequenced material came from naive CD4+ T cells from PBMCs. Subset given: CD45RA+ positively selected. The CDR3 DNA reads TGTGCCAGCAGCTTAAGACAGGGGGCAATCCAAGAGACCCAGTACTTC. Amino acid sequence: CASSLRQGAIQETQYF.